This record looks at one T cell receptor beta chain sequence and its context. The data were obtained in a study of blood T cell repertoires in COVID-19. Study-level information: Samples taken during acute and convalescent COVID-19 were collected in the United States, Italy and Spain. Sources were T cells, B-cell-depleted T cells, or PBMCs; the material itself was cDNA or gDNA.

Per germline, CDR1 SGHVS and CDR2 FQNEAQ. The CDR3 has 13 amino acids. V shed 2 bases and J shed 8 bases, with 12 bases lying between them. Authors' data handling: Amplifying reference gene primers gave estimates of nucleated cell counts. TCRdb's copy holds only in-frame clones and misses some; the assay was immunoSEQ multiplex PCR. The D gene and trimming were derived from the DNA, and the V and J assignments and clone size from that table. The sample lists about 300,000 clones, 86% occurring once. The sample taken for sequencing was peripheral blood. The clonotype was recovered from a woman aged 45-65 years with acute or convalescent COVID-19. J is TRBJ1-2 and V is TRBV7-8, with D tentatively TRBD1 (6 bases). The CDR3 bases are TGTGCCAGCAGCTTAACAGGGCGCTTGGGCTACACCTTC. This translates into CASSLTGRLGYTF.